These T cell receptor beta chains were read from a single sample in a study of blood T cells in healthy people across ages. TCRdb reprocessed the 5' RACE reads with MiXCR, giving one entry per CDR3 protein. The table records about 1,400,000 distinct CDR3 sequences, around 55% of them present only once. Sequencing was carried out using blood. These receptors all come from a man younger than 35 in good health. Each CDR3 is given with its conserved first and last residue. Each record gives: V gene, CDR3 protein.

>TRBV12-3/TRBV12-4
CASSQARQIQETQYF
>TRBV7-8
CASSLVGRLNTEAFF
>TRBV4-2
CVSSQERAGHSYNEQFF
>TRBV29-1
CSVVRGDTGELFF
>TRBV7-9
CASSSTTDSGNEKLFF
>TRBV30
CAWSQGWAYEQYF
>TRBV5-1
CASSLVGGGSQETQYF
>TRBV7-2
CASSSEPRTNEQFF
>TRBV14
CASSQVGLRDPSYNEQFF
>TRBV10-2
CASSETSLAGGEQFF
>TRBV6-1
CASSEAGALTEAFF
>TRBV27
CASSLMGSRIGELFF
>TRBV20-1
CSARAYNEQFF
>TRBV5-5
CASSPLGHTYEQYF
>TRBV7-2
CASSYTQAQPQHF
>TRBV4-1
CASSQDLLAGGPPAYEQYF
>TRBV28
CASSPTEDNYGYTF
>TRBV10-3
CAIGPEAYEQYF
>TRBV4-2
CASSQGHPGGGRQPQHF
>TRBV4-3
CASSQDRYSYGYTF
>TRBV15
CATSYGGSTDTQYF
>TRBV7-9
CASSLGYREVMADTQYF
>TRBV18
CASSPYGTGETDTQYF
>TRBV29-1
CSVDTSGGDTQYF
>TRBV20-1
CSASGPLAGEYEQYF
>TRBV5-1
CASSLGGLSSENIQYF
>TRBV3-1
CASSRPQSAGANVLTF
>TRBV20-1
CSARDHGGNPDTQYF
>TRBV4-1
CASSQDLSLEQYF
>TRBV7-8
CASSPRTGEATGELFF
>TRBV4-1
CASRKTGEGEQYF
>TRBV25-1
CASSGDRVGVGNSPLHF
>TRBV12-3/TRBV12-4
CASSDTTRNTGELFF
>TRBV5-1
CASSSTSVETQYF
>TRBV20-1
CSARDLPQTNEKLFF
>TRBV11-2
CASSNSGTSHYNEQFF
>TRBV7-6
CASSLWEYRTDTQYF
>TRBV9
CASSVETDPFYGYTF
>TRBV20-1
CSARDLLTGESYEQYF
>TRBV20-1
CSANTGPNSGANVLTF
>TRBV4-2
CASRQADGSYEQYF
>TRBV9
CASSVGGTLTGETQYF
>TRBV4-3
CASSQDRWGGRGYSNQPQHF
>TRBV6-5
CASTEGMPTYGYTF
>TRBV28
CASSLRRTSGRKDNEQFF
>TRBV11-2
CASSLTSATYEQYF
>TRBV29-1
CSVVGPSGTTYGYTF
>TRBV4-2
CASSQDQEGQPYEQYF
>TRBV10-3
CAISDGGFRQETQYF
>TRBV7-2
CASSPPTGSYQPQHF
>TRBV3-1
CASSQGNVKETQYF
>TRBV5-1
CASSHGVDTGELFF
>TRBV27
CASSPQGSSSYEQYF
>TRBV4-1
CASSHPIVTGVRSYEQYF
>TRBV4-1
CASSPPGVAEAFF
>TRBV5-1
CASSQDGTSAIYEQYF